This TCR beta chain was found in a study of CD8 T cells in Susac syndrome. Sequencing of TCR beta was carried out in blood CD8+ and CD4+ T cells. FACS was used to enrich TEMRA cells, whereas the CD8+ and CD4+ T cells were obtained by negative isolation. Reverse transcription of roughly 0.5 to 1 ug RNA used random hexamers. Amplification of TCR beta CDR3 spanned 54 Vbeta and 13 Jbeta via immunoSEQ multiplex PCR. TCRdb re-derived calls from the immunoSEQ multiplex PCR reads in MiXCR, one entry per CDR3 protein. The table lists around 190,000 distinct CDR3 sequences, 85% to 95% of them singletons. The sequenced sample consisted of CD8+ T cells from PBMCs. The sequence was obtained from a human donor with multiple sclerosis.

In DNA, the CDR3 is TGTGCCAGCAGTGCCTTTACTAGCGGACAAGAGACCCAGTACTTC. This sequence encodes CASSAFTSGQETQYF. V gene TRBV6-5 combines with J gene TRBJ2-5; TRBD2 matches 8 bases. Germline V CDR1 and CDR2: MNHEY, SVGAGI. The CDR3 consists of 15 residues. With V trimmed by 5 bases and J by 2 bases, 7 bases remained unmatched.